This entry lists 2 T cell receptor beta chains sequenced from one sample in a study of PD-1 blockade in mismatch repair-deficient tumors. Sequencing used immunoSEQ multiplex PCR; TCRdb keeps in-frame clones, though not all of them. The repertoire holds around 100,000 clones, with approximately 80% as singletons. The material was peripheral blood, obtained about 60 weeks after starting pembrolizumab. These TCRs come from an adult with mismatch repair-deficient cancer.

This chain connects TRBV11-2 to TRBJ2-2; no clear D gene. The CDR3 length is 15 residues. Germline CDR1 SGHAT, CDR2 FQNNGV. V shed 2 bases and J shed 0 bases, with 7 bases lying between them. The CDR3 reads CASSLNNPNTGELFF. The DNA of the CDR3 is TGTGCCAGCAGCTTAAACAACCCGAACACCGGGGAGCTGTTTTTT.

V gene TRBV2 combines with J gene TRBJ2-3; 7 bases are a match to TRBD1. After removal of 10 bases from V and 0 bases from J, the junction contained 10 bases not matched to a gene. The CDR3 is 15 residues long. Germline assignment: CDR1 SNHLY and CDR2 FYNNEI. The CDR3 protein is CAITTGITSTDTQYF. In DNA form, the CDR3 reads TGTGCCATAACGACAGGGATAACTAGCACAGATACGCAGTATTTT.